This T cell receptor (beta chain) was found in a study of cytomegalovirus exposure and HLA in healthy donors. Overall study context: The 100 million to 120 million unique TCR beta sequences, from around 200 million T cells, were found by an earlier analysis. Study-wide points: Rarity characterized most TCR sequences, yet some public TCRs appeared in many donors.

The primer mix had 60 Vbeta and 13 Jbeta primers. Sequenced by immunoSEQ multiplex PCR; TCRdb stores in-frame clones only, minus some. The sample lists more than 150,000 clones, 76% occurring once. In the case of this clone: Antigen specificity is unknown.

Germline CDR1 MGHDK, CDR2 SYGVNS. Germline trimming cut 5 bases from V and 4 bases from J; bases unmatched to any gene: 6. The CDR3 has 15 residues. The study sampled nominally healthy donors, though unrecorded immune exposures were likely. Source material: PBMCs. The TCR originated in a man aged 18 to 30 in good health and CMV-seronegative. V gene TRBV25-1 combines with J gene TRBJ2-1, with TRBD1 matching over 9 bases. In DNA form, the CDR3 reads TGTGCCAGCAGTAAGGGACAGGGTGGGTACAATGAGCAGTTCTTC. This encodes CASSKGQGGYNEQFF.